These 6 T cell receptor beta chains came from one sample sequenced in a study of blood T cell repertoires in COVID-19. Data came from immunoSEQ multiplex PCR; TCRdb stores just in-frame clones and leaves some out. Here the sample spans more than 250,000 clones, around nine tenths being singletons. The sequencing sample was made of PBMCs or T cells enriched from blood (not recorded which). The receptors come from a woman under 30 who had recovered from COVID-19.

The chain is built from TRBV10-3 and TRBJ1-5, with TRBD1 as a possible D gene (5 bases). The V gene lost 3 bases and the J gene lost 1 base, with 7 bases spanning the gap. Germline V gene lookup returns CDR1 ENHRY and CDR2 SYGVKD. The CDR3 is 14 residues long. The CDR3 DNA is TGTGCCATCAGTGACGGGGGGAGCAATCAGCCCCAGCATTTT. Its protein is CAISDGGSNQPQHF.

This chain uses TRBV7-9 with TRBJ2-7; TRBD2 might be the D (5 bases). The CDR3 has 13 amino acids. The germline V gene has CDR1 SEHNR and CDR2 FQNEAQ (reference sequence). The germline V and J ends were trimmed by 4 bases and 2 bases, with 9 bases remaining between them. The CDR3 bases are TGTGCCAGCAGCTCAGGACTCACCTACGAGCAGTACTTC. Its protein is CASSSGLTYEQYF.

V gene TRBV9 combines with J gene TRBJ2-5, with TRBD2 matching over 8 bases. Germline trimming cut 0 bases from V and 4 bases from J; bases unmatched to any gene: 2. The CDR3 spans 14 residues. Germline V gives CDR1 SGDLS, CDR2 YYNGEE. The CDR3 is CASSVGSGAETQYF. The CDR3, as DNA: TGTGCCAGCAGCGTAGGTAGCGGGGCAGAGACCCAGTACTTC.

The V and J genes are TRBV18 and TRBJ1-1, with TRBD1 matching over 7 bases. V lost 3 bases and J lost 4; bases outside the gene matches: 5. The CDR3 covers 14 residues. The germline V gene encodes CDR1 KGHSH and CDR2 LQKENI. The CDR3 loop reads CASSPETGSTEAFF. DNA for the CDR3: TGTGCCAGCTCACCCGAGACAGGGAGCACTGAAGCTTTCTTT.

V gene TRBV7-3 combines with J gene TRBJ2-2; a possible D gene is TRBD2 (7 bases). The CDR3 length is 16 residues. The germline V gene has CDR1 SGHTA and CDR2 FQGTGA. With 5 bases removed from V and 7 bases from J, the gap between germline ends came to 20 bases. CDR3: CASSPSGAGALGELFF. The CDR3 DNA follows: TGTGCCAGCAGCCCCAGCGGTGCGGGGGCCCTCGGGGAGCTGTTTTTT.

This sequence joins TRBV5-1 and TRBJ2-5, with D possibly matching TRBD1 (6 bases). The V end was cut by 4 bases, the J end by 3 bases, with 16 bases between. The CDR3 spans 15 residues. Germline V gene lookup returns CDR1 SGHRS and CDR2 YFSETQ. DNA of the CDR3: TGCGCCAGCAGCCTAGGACAGAGAACCGAAGAGACCCAGTACTTC. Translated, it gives CASSLGQRTEETQYF.